These T cell receptor beta chains were read from a single sample in a study of blood T cell repertoires in COVID-19. The table came from immunoSEQ multiplex PCR; TCRdb's copy has only in-frame clones and leaves some out. Found here are around 220,000 clones, more than 85% of them singletons; the top ten hold around 9.6%. Sequencing was carried out using peripheral blood. The receptor set was obtained from a woman between 50 and 59 years old with COVID-19, enrolled during active disease. CDR3s include the opening cysteine and the closing phenylalanine or tryptophan. D genes are given only for firm matches. The size entry is marked missing in some rows and otherwise reads once, few, many or a size class.

clone size: once; D gene: TRBD2; V gene: TRBV27; J gene: TRBJ2-5; CDR3 protein: CATRGGRAETQYF; CDR3 DNA: TGTGCCACCCGGGGGGGGAGGGCGGAGACCCAGTACTTC
clone size: few; D gene: .; V gene: TRBV28; J gene: TRBJ1-6; CDR3 protein: CASRTQLRDIYNSPLHF; CDR3 DNA: TGTGCCAGCAGGACTCAACTCCGGGACATCTACAATTCACCCCTCCACTTT
clone size: .; D gene: TRBD2; V gene: TRBV9; J gene: TRBJ2-2; CDR3 protein: CASRPGSGAGRTGELFF; CDR3 DNA: TGTGCCAGCAGGCCCGGGAGCGGAGCGGGGCGCACCGGGGAGCTGTTTTTT
clone size: .; D gene: TRBD1; V gene: TRBV5-1; J gene: TRBJ2-1; CDR3 protein: CASRRQGSYNEQFF; CDR3 DNA: TGCGCCAGCAGGAGACAGGGATCCTACAATGAGCAGTTCTTC
clone size: .; D gene: TRBD1; V gene: TRBV28; J gene: TRBJ2-1; CDR3 protein: CASSSGTGRYNEQFF; CDR3 DNA: TGTGCCAGCAGCTCCGGGACAGGGCGGTACAATGAGCAGTTCTTC
clone size: .; D gene: .; V gene: TRBV24-1; J gene: TRBJ2-2; CDR3 protein: CATRQGNTGELFF; CDR3 DNA: TGTGCCACCAGACAGGGTAACACCGGGGAGCTGTTTTTT
clone size: once; D gene: .; V gene: TRBV3-1/TRBV3-2; J gene: TRBJ2-5; CDR3 protein: CASSQVGGETQYF; CDR3 DNA: TGTGCCAGCAGCCAAGTTGGAGGAGAGACCCAGTACTTC
clone size: .; D gene: .; V gene: TRBV27; J gene: TRBJ2-7; CDR3 protein: CASSFQGSSYEQYF; CDR3 DNA: TGTGCCAGCAGTTTTCAGGGGTCCTCCTACGAGCAGTACTTC
clone size: .; D gene: TRBD1; V gene: TRBV6-5; J gene: TRBJ1-1; CDR3 protein: CASSYSYRGNTEAFF; CDR3 DNA: TGTGCCAGCAGTTACTCCTACAGGGGGAACACTGAAGCTTTCTTT
clone size: few; D gene: .; V gene: TRBV19; J gene: TRBJ2-5; CDR3 protein: CASSGGTLGAQYF; CDR3 DNA: TGTGCCAGTAGTGGGGGGACGCTTGGTGCCCAGTACTTC
clone size: .; D gene: TRBD1; V gene: TRBV6-5; J gene: TRBJ1-3; CDR3 protein: CASSYLGQGGGNTIYF; CDR3 DNA: TGTGCCAGCAGTTACCTGGGACAGGGAGGTGGAAACACCATATATTTT
clone size: .; D gene: .; V gene: TRBV10-2; J gene: TRBJ1-1; CDR3 protein: CASSEIQPNTEAFF; CDR3 DNA: TGCGCCAGCAGTGAAATACAGCCGAACACTGAAGCTTTCTTT
clone size: .; D gene: .; V gene: TRBV4-1; J gene: TRBJ1-6; CDR3 protein: CASSFEWTENSPLHF; CDR3 DNA: TGCGCCAGCAGCTTCGAGTGGACAGAGAATTCACCCCTCCACTTT
clone size: .; D gene: TRBD1; V gene: TRBV9; J gene: TRBJ2-2; CDR3 protein: CASSQPRQGIQGGELFF; CDR3 DNA: TGTGCCAGCAGTCAACCGAGACAGGGTATTCAGGGCGGGGAGCTGTTTTTT
clone size: .; D gene: TRBD2; V gene: TRBV5-1; J gene: TRBJ2-1; CDR3 protein: CASSSRTSGGLNEQFF; CDR3 DNA: TGCGCCAGCAGCTCCAGGACTAGCGGGGGGTTGAATGAGCAGTTCTTC
clone size: few; D gene: .; V gene: TRBV9; J gene: TRBJ1-1; CDR3 protein: CASSVVSGVGGTEAFF; CDR3 DNA: TGTGCCAGCAGCGTAGTGTCAGGGGTAGGTGGCACTGAAGCTTTCTTT
clone size: .; D gene: .; V gene: TRBV5-4; J gene: TRBJ2-4; CDR3 protein: CASSSPGQGSIQYF; CDR3 DNA: TGTGCCAGCAGCTCCCCGGGGCAGGGGAGCATTCAGTACTTC
clone size: .; D gene: TRBD1; V gene: TRBV19; J gene: TRBJ1-1; CDR3 protein: CASSPGTGSNTEAFF; CDR3 DNA: TGTGCCAGTAGTCCCGGGACAGGGTCGAACACTGAAGCTTTCTTT
clone size: .; D gene: .; V gene: TRBV7-9; J gene: TRBJ2-1; CDR3 protein: CASSSPVGLLNNEQFF; CDR3 DNA: TGTGCCAGCAGCTCCCCCGTCGGACTGTTAAACAATGAGCAGTTCTTC
clone size: .; D gene: .; V gene: TRBV10-1; J gene: TRBJ2-5; CDR3 protein: CASSDRGTYQETQYF; CDR3 DNA: TGCGCCAGCAGTGATCGGGGAACGTACCAAGAGACCCAGTACTTC
clone size: .; D gene: .; V gene: TRBV27; J gene: TRBJ1-2; CDR3 protein: CASSRGNYGYTF; CDR3 DNA: TGTGCCAGCAGTCGAGGGAACTATGGCTACACCTTC
clone size: .; D gene: .; V gene: TRBV7-8; J gene: TRBJ1-3; CDR3 protein: CASSSRGFGNTIYF; CDR3 DNA: TGTGCCAGCAGCTCTAGGGGTTTTGGAAACACCATATATTTT
clone size: .; D gene: TRBD2; V gene: TRBV2; J gene: TRBJ2-1; CDR3 protein: CASSPTSGGTLTYNEQFF; CDR3 DNA: TGTGCCAGCAGCCCTACTAGCGGGGGGACCCTAACCTACAATGAGCAGTTCTTC
clone size: .; D gene: .; V gene: TRBV5-1; J gene: TRBJ1-2; CDR3 protein: CASSLRGSYGYTF; CDR3 DNA: TGCGCCAGCAGCTTGAGGGGGTCCTATGGCTACACCTTC
clone size: .; D gene: .; V gene: TRBV9; J gene: TRBJ2-3; CDR3 protein: CASSVEFGGGGDTQYF; CDR3 DNA: TGTGCCAGCAGCGTAGAGTTTGGGGGAGGGGGAGATACGCAGTATTTT
clone size: .; D gene: TRBD2; V gene: TRBV3-1/TRBV3-2; J gene: TRBJ2-7; CDR3 protein: CASSQALADYEQYF; CDR3 DNA: TGTGCCAGCAGCCAAGCACTAGCGGACTACGAGCAGTACTTC
clone size: .; D gene: TRBD2; V gene: TRBV7-8; J gene: TRBJ2-3; CDR3 protein: CASRSGGNTQYF; CDR3 DNA: TGTGCCAGCAGATCGGGGGGAAATACGCAGTATTTT
clone size: .; D gene: TRBD1; V gene: TRBV6-4; J gene: TRBJ1-2; CDR3 protein: CASRTGEEGYTF; CDR3 DNA: TGTGCCAGCAGGACAGGGGAGGAGGGCTACACCTTC
clone size: .; D gene: .; V gene: TRBV19; J gene: TRBJ1-5; CDR3 protein: CASSSPGDYSNQPQHF; CDR3 DNA: TGTGCCAGTAGTTCCCCAGGGGATTATAGCAATCAGCCCCAGCATTTT
clone size: .; D gene: .; V gene: TRBV19; J gene: TRBJ1-1; CDR3 protein: CASSIGTENTEAFF; CDR3 DNA: TGTGCCAGTAGTATAGGTACAGAGAACACTGAAGCTTTCTTT
clone size: .; D gene: .; V gene: TRBV12-3/TRBV12-4; J gene: TRBJ1-1; CDR3 protein: CASSLVAGSEAFF; CDR3 DNA: TGTGCCAGCAGTTTAGTGGCAGGGTCGGAAGCTTTCTTT
clone size: .; D gene: TRBD2; V gene: TRBV9; J gene: TRBJ2-2; CDR3 protein: CASSVTSGGGELFF; CDR3 DNA: TGTGCCAGCAGCGTTACTAGCGGGGGAGGGGAGCTGTTTTTT
clone size: .; D gene: .; V gene: TRBV3-1/TRBV3-2; J gene: TRBJ2-7; CDR3 protein: CASSRTGTEEEQYF; CDR3 DNA: TGTGCCAGCAGCCGAACAGGGACCGAGGAAGAGCAGTACTTC
clone size: .; D gene: .; V gene: TRBV29-1; J gene: TRBJ2-2; CDR3 protein: CSVAGAKGGELFF; CDR3 DNA: TGCAGCGTTGCAGGGGCCAAGGGCGGGGAGCTGTTTTTT
clone size: .; D gene: .; V gene: TRBV12-3/TRBV12-4; J gene: TRBJ1-2; CDR3 protein: CASSLSGYYGYTF; CDR3 DNA: TGTGCCAGCAGTTTATCAGGGTATTATGGCTACACCTTC
clone size: .; D gene: .; V gene: TRBV6-5; J gene: TRBJ1-1; CDR3 protein: CASSYSRGGAEAFF; CDR3 DNA: TGTGCCAGCAGTTACTCCAGGGGTGGGGCTGAAGCTTTCTTT
clone size: .; D gene: TRBD1; V gene: TRBV6-5; J gene: TRBJ2-2; CDR3 protein: CASMTGGATGELFF; CDR3 DNA: TGTGCCAGCATGACAGGGGGCGCCACCGGGGAGCTGTTTTTT
clone size: many; D gene: .; V gene: TRBV2; J gene: TRBJ1-4; CDR3 protein: CASSGLGDEKLFF; CDR3 DNA: TGTGCCAGCAGTGGGTTAGGGGATGAAAAACTGTTTTTT
clone size: .; D gene: TRBD1; V gene: TRBV27; J gene: TRBJ2-7; CDR3 protein: CASSYQGAVDEQYF; CDR3 DNA: TGTGCCAGCAGTTATCAGGGGGCCGTGGACGAGCAGTACTTC
clone size: .; D gene: .; V gene: TRBV7-2; J gene: TRBJ1-2; CDR3 protein: CASSLYGGDYGYTF; CDR3 DNA: TGTGCCAGCAGCTTATACGGGGGAGACTATGGCTACACCTTC
clone size: .; D gene: TRBD1; V gene: TRBV15; J gene: TRBJ1-1; CDR3 protein: CATSRGDRDTTEAFF; CDR3 DNA: TGTGCCACCAGCAGAGGGGACAGGGACACCACTGAAGCTTTCTTT
clone size: .; D gene: TRBD1; V gene: TRBV19; J gene: TRBJ1-1; CDR3 protein: CASSPQGMNTEAFF; CDR3 DNA: TGTGCCAGTAGCCCACAGGGGATGAACACTGAAGCTTTCTTT
clone size: .; D gene: .; V gene: TRBV5-6; J gene: TRBJ2-3; CDR3 protein: CASSLVGRPTDTQYF; CDR3 DNA: TGTGCCAGCAGCTTGGTGGGGAGGCCCACAGATACGCAGTATTTT
clone size: few; D gene: TRBD1; V gene: TRBV4-1; J gene: TRBJ2-5; CDR3 protein: CASSQEAPGGQETQYF; CDR3 DNA: TGCGCCAGCAGCCAAGAGGCCCCAGGGGGTCAAGAGACCCAGTACTTC
clone size: .; D gene: TRBD1; V gene: TRBV5-6; J gene: TRBJ1-6; CDR3 protein: CASSLTGVDSPLHF; CDR3 DNA: TGTGCCAGCAGCCTGACAGGGGTTGATTCACCCCTCCACTTT
clone size: few; D gene: .; V gene: TRBV19; J gene: TRBJ1-5; CDR3 protein: CASSIGPGQPQHF; CDR3 DNA: TGTGCCAGTAGTATAGGCCCGGGTCAGCCCCAGCATTTT
clone size: .; D gene: .; V gene: TRBV5-1; J gene: TRBJ2-5; CDR3 protein: CASSRGGYQETQYF; CDR3 DNA: TGCGCCAGCAGCCGTGGGGGGTACCAAGAGACCCAGTACTTC
clone size: .; D gene: TRBD1; V gene: TRBV18; J gene: TRBJ1-2; CDR3 protein: CASSRDRSIYGYTF; CDR3 DNA: TGTGCCAGCTCACGGGACAGGAGTATCTATGGCTACACCTTC
clone size: .; D gene: .; V gene: TRBV5-5; J gene: TRBJ1-5; CDR3 protein: CASSLGGRSNQPQHF; CDR3 DNA: TGTGCCAGCAGCTTGGGAGGGAGAAGCAATCAGCCCCAGCATTTT
clone size: .; D gene: .; V gene: TRBV19; J gene: TRBJ2-1; CDR3 protein: CASSIGGAWGNEQFF; CDR3 DNA: TGTGCCAGTAGTATTGGGGGGGCTTGGGGAAATGAGCAGTTCTTC